Reported below is one T cell receptor (beta chain). The antigen remains undetermined. The sample comes from a study of cytomegalovirus exposure and HLA in healthy donors. Study-level results: Sequencing artifact likely explains a cluster of highly shared sequence variants.

Germline V lookup: CDR1 SGHTS, CDR2 YDEGEE. V lost 0 bases, J lost 0 bases, and 19 bases lay in between. This CDR3 contains 18 residues. PCR was performed using 60 Vbeta and 13 Jbeta primers. Generated by immunoSEQ multiplex PCR, the TCRdb table keeps only in-frame clones and is missing some. The profile shows about 150,000 clones, less than 85% of them singletons. This TCR was sampled from a woman between 45 and 65 years old in good health and CMV-seropositive. This chain links TRBV5-8 with TRBJ2-7; D remains unclear. Material: PBMCs. CDR3 coding DNA: TGTGCCAGCAGCTTGGTCCCCTTCGCCCAAATAGCCTCCTACGAGCAGTACTTC. Its protein product is CASSLVPFAQIASYEQYF.